The clone carrying this T cell receptor beta chain has a single count. The antigen is undetermined. This CDR3 is built from 16 residues. Losses at the gene ends were 5 bases for V and 7 bases for J; bases not matched to a gene: 14. Germline V CDR1 and CDR2: SGHTA, FQGTGA. The data were obtained in a study of cytomegalovirus exposure and HLA in healthy donors. Study conclusions and caveats: Some segments of the V type, notably TRBV6-2 and TRBV6-3, were excluded as indistinguishable.

PCR used 60 Vbeta primers and 13 Jbeta primers. Repertoires were generated with immunoSEQ multiplex PCR, while TCRdb's copy carries only in-frame clones and drops some. This sample has about 130,000 clones, with over 75% found just once. This TCR was sampled from a boy younger than 18 in good health and CMV-seronegative. The sequencing input was PBMCs. This chain uses TRBV7-3 with TRBJ2-1; TRBD2 aligns across 7 bases. Written as DNA, the CDR3 is TGTGCCAGCAGCCCCTACGCGGGGGAGGGCCGGAATGAGCAGTTCTTC. Its translation is CASSPYAGEGRNEQFF.